Below are 14 T cell receptor beta chains sequenced from a single sample in a study of T cell repertoires in cytomegalovirus infection. MiXCR, run by TCRdb on the reads, gives a single entry per CDR3 protein. The table shows hundreds of thousands of distinct CDR3 sequences, with under 40% occurring only once. Sample: PBMCs. The receptors stem from a human donor in good health (CMV status not recorded). Some clones in this sample may be carry-over from other donors' samples.

The chain has TRBV7-9 and TRBJ2-1; 7 bases fit TRBD1. The junction had 7 bases not matched to a gene; V was cut back by 1 base and J by 7 bases. CDR3 length equals 15 residues. Germline CDR1 is SEHNR and CDR2 is FQNEAQ (reference sequence). The CDR3 region is CASSLDERGLNEQFF. CDR3 sequence (DNA): TGTGCCAGCAGCTTAGACGAGAGGGGGCTAAATGAGCAGTTCTTC.

Ten or more counts support this clonotype. This chain uses TRBV7-9 with TRBJ1-4; D gene unclear. Trimming removed 1 base at V and 10 bases at J, with 10 bases between. The CDR3 contains 13 residues. The germline V gene encodes CDR1 SEHNR and CDR2 FQNEAQ (reference sequence). The CDR3 sequence is CASSLDPEGKLFF. CDR3 nucleotides: TGTGCCAGCAGCTTAGATCCGGAGGGAAAACTGTTTTTT.

This clonotype was detected a few times. V and J are TRBV5-6 and TRBJ2-1; 11 bases agree with TRBD1. Germline V CDR1 and CDR2: SGHDT, YYEEEE. The CDR3 contains 16 residues. Germline trimming cut 4 bases from V and 7 bases from J; bases unmatched to any gene: 10. CDR3 sequence: CASSNDPGTGGNEQFF. CDR3 DNA: TGTGCCAGCAGCAATGACCCCGGGACAGGGGGGAATGAGCAGTTCTTC.

In this sample, this clonotype turned up a few times. The chain joins TRBV27 to TRBJ2-1, with D unclear. The CDR3 covers 13 residues. V lost 3 bases to trimming and J lost 10 bases, with 13 bases between them. The germline V gene encodes CDR1 MNHEY and CDR2 SMNVEV (reference sequence). Written as DNA, the CDR3 is TGTGCCAGCAGTTTGGCACGCCTTTCGGAGCAGTTCTTC. Translating it yields CASSLARLSEQFF.

The gene calls are TRBV24-1 and TRBJ2-7; 8 bases line up with TRBD1. There are 15 residues in the CDR3. J was trimmed by 0 bases and V by 3 bases; bases with no gene match: 3. Germline-derived CDR1 and CDR2 are KGHDR and SFDVKD. CDR3 sequence (DNA): TGTGCCACCAGTGATACAGGGGGAAGCTCCTACGAGCAGTACTTC. This translates into CATSDTGGSSYEQYF.

In its sample, this clonotype was seen a few times. This chain connects TRBV19 to TRBJ1-1; D is uncertain. The CDR3 consists of 14 residues. CDR1 is LNHDA and CDR2 is SQIVND in the germline V gene (reference sequence). V was pared by 0 bases and J by 1 base, with 6 bases between. Here the CDR3 reads CASSIDQGNTEAFF. As DNA, the CDR3 is TGTGCCAGTAGTATAGATCAAGGGAACACTGAAGCTTTCTTT.

This clonotype appeared a few times. The genes are TRBV30 and TRBJ1-2; 7 bases are a match to TRBD1. V was pared by 6 bases and J by 6 bases, with 7 bases of the junction left unmatched. Germline lookup yields CDR1 GTSNPN and CDR2 SVGIG (reference sequence). CDR3 size: 12 residues. CDR3: CACKLTGDGYTF. The CDR3, as DNA: TGTGCCTGCAAGCTAACAGGGGATGGCTACACCTTC.

The rearrangement uses TRBV4-1 and TRBJ2-7; D is possibly TRBD2 (6 bases). The CDR3 contains 14 residues. Trimming stripped 4 bases from V and 1 base from J, with 11 bases between. Germline assignment: CDR1 MGHRA and CDR2 YSYEKL. The CDR3 region has the DNA TGCGCCAGCAGCCGGGGGGACGGATCCTACGAGCAGTACTTC. Protein product: CASSRGDGSYEQYF.

The chain joins TRBV5-4 to TRBJ1-5, with TRBD1 matching over 8 bases. CDR1 SGHNT and CDR2 YYREEE come from the germline V gene (reference sequence). CDR3 size: 16 residues. J gave up 2 bases and V 4 bases, and 8 bases lay outside the gene matches. CDR3 sequence: CASSQMGQEGNQPQHF. CDR3 in DNA: TGTGCCAGCAGCCAGATGGGACAGGAGGGCAATCAGCCCCAGCATTTT.

The chain joins TRBV2 to TRBJ1-5, with a tentative D call TRBD1 (5 bases). With 1 base removed from V and 1 base from J, the gap between germline ends came to 8 bases. This CDR3 comprises 15 residues. Germline V gene lookup returns CDR1 SNHLY and CDR2 FYNNEI. The CDR3 DNA follows: TGTGCCAGCAGTGAAGAGGGGTTGAGCAATCAGCCCCAGCATTTT. It translates to CASSEEGLSNQPQHF.

Regarding this clonotype: Mismatch with germline at one junction end may stem from a read error. V is TRBV9 and J is TRBJ1-4; 7 bases match TRBD1. CDR1 and CDR2 (germline): SGDLS, YYNGEE. CDR3 length equals 15 residues. Written as DNA, the CDR3 is TGTTCCAGCAGCGTGACAGGGTTTACTAATGAAAAACTGTTTTTT. It yields the protein CSSSVTGFTNEKLFF.

There are many counts of this clonotype. V usage is TRBV7-9 and J usage is TRBJ1-1; unclear D gene. Trimming removed 1 base at V and 0 bases at J, with 15 bases between. Looked up from germline, CDR1 is SEHNR and CDR2 is FQNEAQ (reference sequence). The CDR3 is made up of 17 amino acids. The CDR3 region has the DNA TGTGCCAGCAGCTTAGGACACAGAGTTGGTCTGAACACTGAAGCTTTCTTT. This encodes CASSLGHRVGLNTEAFF.

This chain links TRBV20-1 with TRBJ2-1; maybe TRBD2 (5 bases). The germline V gene has CDR1 DFQATT and CDR2 SNEGSKA (reference sequence). This CDR3 contains 17 residues. V lost 2 bases, J lost 0 bases, and 17 bases lay in between. The CDR3, as DNA: TGCAGTGCTAGACATTTGCGGGCCCTTAGCTCCTACAATGAGCAGTTCTTC. This gives the protein CSARHLRALSSYNEQFF.

As for this clonotype: At one of its ends the junction is not consistent with the germline gene, which may arise from a read error. The chain joins TRBV4-1 to TRBJ1-3; possibly TRBD1 for D (6 bases). Germline lookup yields CDR1 MGHRA and CDR2 YSYEKL. The CDR3 extends over 14 amino acids. The chain's CDR3 is CASSQDPRTAELIF. The DNA for the CDR3 is TGCGCCAGCAGCCAAGATCCCCGGACAGCAGAACTGATTTTT.